The 15 T cell receptor beta chains given below trace back to one sample, sequenced in a study of post-analysis software for immune sequencing data. Study-level points and caveats: TRBV segments more frequent in patients than in controls numbered several and included TRBV5-6, TRBV5-1 and TRBV20-1.

Libraries were made from TCR beta cDNA, and they carried unique molecular identifiers. MiXCR was run by TCRdb on the PCR reads, yielding one entry per CDR3 protein. The repertoire holds roughly 730,000 distinct CDR3 sequences, 30% seen once, with around 0.6% in the top ten. These receptors have no known antigen. Sequencing was done on a sample of blood. These receptors came from a girl aged 10 to 17 with multiple sclerosis.

This clonotype was seen a single time. The V and J genes are TRBV13 and TRBJ1-1; no firm D call. The V end lost 8 bases, the J end lost 8 bases, and 12 bases lay between the germline ends. Germline assignment: CDR1 PRHDT and CDR2 FYEKMQ (reference sequence). The CDR3 length is 11 residues. The DNA for the CDR3 is TGTGCCAGCCGCCCCGGTACCGAAGCTTTCTTT. The encoded protein is CASRPGTEAFF.

The sample holds a few counts of this clonotype. The rearrangement joins TRBV6-5 to TRBJ2-7; 7 bases are a match to TRBD1. CDR3 size: 13 residues. V trimming: 6 bases; J trimming: 4 bases; junction bases outside the gene matches: 6. The germline V gene has CDR1 MNHEY and CDR2 SVGAGI. CDR3 in amino acids: CASRRTGNYEQYF. The CDR3 bases are TGTGCCAGCAGAAGGACAGGAAATTACGAGCAGTACTTC.

This chain uses TRBV5-5 with TRBJ1-2; TRBD1 is a possible D gene (5 bases). Between the trimmed V and J ends, which lost 4 bases and 8 bases, there was a span of 18 bases. CDR1 and CDR2 from the germline V gene are SGHKS and YYEKEE (reference sequence). The CDR3 has 14 amino acids. As DNA, the CDR3 is TGTGCCAGCAGCGAGTTGGGCAGGGTCGAGGGCTACACCTTC. Translating gives CASSELGRVEGYTF.

Of note for this clonotype: The junction shows a germline mismatch at one end, possibly a read error. The chain joins TRBV12-3 or TRBV12-4 to TRBJ1-1; possible D gene TRBD1, 5 bases. The CDR3 consists of 15 residues. For the CDR3, the DNA is TGTGCCAGCACTTTACAGGCCCCAAGGCACACTGAAGCTTTCTTT. This translates into CASTLQAPRHTEAFF.

The rearrangement links TRBV7-2 to TRBJ2-3; D is perhaps TRBD2 (6 bases). V lost 5 bases, J lost 4 bases, and 19 bases lay in between. Germline V CDR1 and CDR2: SGHTA, FQGNSA. There are 16 residues in the CDR3. This CDR3 is CASSPRRGLIPDTQYF. For the CDR3, the DNA is TGTGCCAGCAGCCCCAGGCGGGGATTAATCCCAGATACGCAGTATTTT.

The CDR3 region is CASRPAGPFYNEQFF. CDR3 DNA sequence: TGTGCCAGCAGGCCCGCGGGGCCCTTTTACAATGAGCAGTTCTTC. The V gene is TRBV7-9, the J gene TRBJ2-1, with D possibly matching TRBD2 (6 bases). Trimming pared 6 bases from V and 4 bases from J, leaving 16 bases between. CDR1 is SEHNR, CDR2 FQNEAQ, per germline (reference sequence). The length of the CDR3 is 15 residues.

The chain uses TRBV29-1 and TRBJ2-7, with 7 positions matching TRBD1. The germline CDR1 and CDR2 sequences are SQVTM and ANQGSEA. V shed 7 bases and J 6 bases; nucleotides not matched to a gene: 15. The length of the CDR3 is 14 residues. CDR3 nucleotides: TGCAGCGCCTCACCTGACAGGGTACTATGCGAGCAGTACTTC. Residues: CSASPDRVLCEQYF.

This clonotype was counted only a few times. The chain employs TRBV20-1 and TRBJ2-7; 9 bases are a match to TRBD2. The CDR3 is 14 residues long. The V segment lost 6 bases and the J segment 4 bases; nucleotides outside the gene matches: 10. Germline V gene lookup returns CDR1 DFQATT and CDR2 SNEGSKA (reference sequence). The CDR3 DNA sequence: TGCAGTGCGCCGACGACTAGCGGATTATACGAGCAGTACTTC. Its protein is CSAPTTSGLYEQYF.

This chain joins TRBV20-1 and TRBJ2-5, with TRBD2 matching over 9 bases. The DNA matches TRBJ2-7 better at its end, which makes the J call doubtful. The CDR3 consists of 15 residues. Germline CDR1 DFQATT, CDR2 SNEGSKA (reference sequence). The CDR3 DNA is TGCAGTGCTAGAGATGTAGCGGGAGTCAGCTACGAGCAGTACTTC. It codes for CSARDVAGVSYEQYF.

The chain employs TRBV5-1 and TRBJ1-4, with 7 positions matching TRBD1. Germline assignment: CDR1 SGHRS and CDR2 YFSETQ. CDR3 length: 17 residues. V was clipped by 7 bases and J by 0 bases; unmatched bases: 12. In nucleotides, the CDR3 is TGCGCCAGCCTCCCCCGTCAGGGGGTTACAACTAATGAAAAACTGTTTTTT. This encodes CASLPRQGVTTNEKLFF.

A few counts support this clonotype. The chain carries TRBV20-1 and TRBJ2-1; TRBD2 matches at 10 bases. V lost 3 bases to trimming and J lost 0 bases; unmatched junction nucleotides: 2. This CDR3 is built from 15 residues. The germline V gene has CDR1 DFQATT and CDR2 SNEGSKA (reference sequence). CDR3 sequence reads: CSASLAGVSYNEQFF. The CDR3 DNA sequence: TGCAGTGCTAGCCTAGCGGGGGTCTCCTACAATGAGCAGTTCTTC.

This clonotype was seen ten or more times. This chain uses TRBV15 with TRBJ2-6; 10 nucleotides line up with TRBD2. Trimming took 5 bases from V and 0 from J; bases not matched to a gene: 7. There are 18 residues in the CDR3. Per germline, CDR1 LNHNV and CDR2 YYDKDF (reference sequence). The CDR3 region is CATSAHLAGVSGANVLTF. The DNA for the CDR3 is TGTGCCACCAGCGCCCATCTAGCGGGAGTCTCTGGGGCCAACGTCCTGACTTTC.

This clonotype appeared a few times. The chain is built from TRBV10-2 and TRBJ2-1; tentatively, D is TRBD2 (5 bases). V was shortened by 0 bases and J by 2 bases, with 8 bases between the two germline ends. The CDR3 is made up of 15 amino acids. Germline lookup yields CDR1 WSHSY and CDR2 SAAADI. Here the CDR3 reads CASSESDGTYNEQFF. The DNA for the CDR3 is TGCGCCAGCAGTGAGTCGGACGGGACCTACAATGAGCAGTTCTTC.

This clonotype has only a few counts. The chain joins TRBV4-1 to TRBJ2-5; D uncertain. The CDR3 covers 16 residues. Trimming cost V 4 bases and J 4 bases, with 19 bases left between them. In germline, CDR1 is MGHRA, CDR2 YSYEKL. DNA of the CDR3: TGCGCCAGCAGCCCGCCCGGCGACGTGGGGATAGAGACCCAGTACTTC. It is translated as CASSPPGDVGIETQYF.

Concerning this clonotype: Mismatch with germline at one junction end may stem from a read error. J is TRBJ1-1 and V is TRBV7-9; a weak D match, TRBD1 (6 bases). CDR3 length: 15 amino acids. Looked up from germline, CDR1 is SEHNR and CDR2 is FQNEAQ (reference sequence). The CDR3 nucleotides are TGTGCCGGCAGCCCTAGGGACATTTCGGTGACTGAAGCTTTCTTT. Amino acid sequence: CAGSPRDISVTEAFF.